A selection of T cell receptor beta chains follows, all from one sample in a study of cytomegalovirus exposure and HLA in healthy donors. Some clones are missing from TCRdb's copy, which holds only in-frame ones; the method was immunoSEQ multiplex PCR. The table includes more than 150,000 clones, more than 70% detected once. The sequenced sample consisted of PBMCs. The source is a girl under 18 in good health and CMV-seropositive. Both conserved end residues are part of each CDR3. The D gene is left open where the match is weak. Size is omitted from some rows. Given values are once, few, many or a class for expanded clones.

>TRBJ2-6|.|TRBD1|TRBV28
TGTGCCAGCAGTCCGGACAGGGGAAGGGCCAACGTCCTGACTTTC
CASSPDRGRANVLTF
>TRBJ1-2|.|.|TRBV7-2
TGTGCCAGCAGCTTTGACAGTGCTAACTATGGCTACACCTTC
CASSFDSANYGYTF
>TRBJ1-1|few|TRBD1|TRBV6-5
TGTGCCAGCAGTTACCCGGGACAGGGGTCTTTCTTT
CASSYPGQGSFF
>TRBJ2-1|.|.|TRBV9
TGTGCCAGCAGCGTGACCCAGGGGCCTACTACCTACAATGAGCAGTTCTTC
CASSVTQGPTTYNEQFF
>TRBJ1-3|.|.|TRBV2
TGTGCCAGCAGTTTTAGCGGAAACACCATATATTTT
CASSFSGNTIYF
>TRBJ1-1|.|TRBD1|TRBV2
TGTGCCAGCAGTAACCGGGACAGGGGCACTGAAGCTTTCTTT
CASSNRDRGTEAFF
>TRBJ1-3|few|.|TRBV12-5
TGTGCTAGTGGTACCTTCCTAAGCGGGGGTTCGGCTGGAAACACCATATATTTT
CASGTFLSGGSAGNTIYF
>TRBJ2-6|few|.|TRBV5-1
TGCGCCAGCAGCTACAGGGTTTACTCTGGGGCCAACGTCCTGACTTTC
CASSYRVYSGANVLTF
>TRBJ2-3|.|TRBD2|TRBV5-4
TGTGCCAGCAGCTTACTAGCGGACGGACGAGATACGCAGTATTTT
CASSLLADGRDTQYF
>TRBJ2-7|once|.|TRBV6-5
TGTGCCAGCAGTTACTCAGGGGCCAGCTCCTACGAGCAGTACTTC
CASSYSGASSYEQYF